The 21 T cell receptor beta chains below come from one sample, sequenced in a study of blood T cell repertoires in COVID-19. Sequencing used immunoSEQ multiplex PCR; TCRdb keeps in-frame clones, though not all of them. This sample carries approximately 300,000 clones, about 89% of them seen once, and the ten largest clones take approximately 6.5%. The source material was peripheral blood. These receptors were obtained from a man between 18 and 35 years old who had recovered from COVID-19.

The gene calls are TRBV19 and TRBJ2-2, with D possibly matching TRBD1 (5 bases). There are 13 residues in the CDR3. Germline V CDR1 and CDR2: LNHDA, SQIVND (reference sequence). V was trimmed by 6 bases and J by 1 base, leaving 6 bases between them. CDR3 in DNA: TGTGCCAGTAGGCAGGGGAACACCGGGGAGCTGTTTTTT. Its protein product is CASRQGNTGELFF.

The chain is built from TRBV27 and TRBJ2-1; 8 bases agree with TRBD2. The CDR3 extends over 15 amino acids. V was clipped by 4 bases and J by 4 bases; unmatched bases: 6. The germline V gene encodes CDR1 MNHEY and CDR2 SMNVEV (reference sequence). DNA for the CDR3: TGTGCCAGCAGTTCCGGGAGGGCCGGTTACAATGAGCAGTTCTTC. Translation: CASSSGRAGYNEQFF.

The J gene is TRBJ2-7, the V gene TRBV3-1 (or the pseudogene TRBV3-2), with TRBD1 identical over 8 bases. The junction had 10 bases not matched to a gene; V was cut back by 2 bases and J by 4 bases. Germline V CDR1 and CDR2: LGHDT, YNNKEL (reference sequence). CDR3 length: 16 residues. The CDR3, as DNA: TGTGCCAGCAGCCAAACCGGACAGGGTGGGTCATACGAGCAGTACTTC. Translated, it gives CASSQTGQGGSYEQYF.

This rearrangement joins TRBV6-5 to TRBJ1-1; TRBD1 agrees at 9 bases. The CDR3 runs 14 residues. CDR1 and CDR2 from the germline V gene are MNHEY and SVGAGI. V dropped 5 bases and J dropped 2; count of bases not matched to a gene: 3. In DNA form, the CDR3 reads TGTGCCAGCAGTAAACAGGGGGCCAACACTGAAGCTTTCTTT. It codes for CASSKQGANTEAFF.

V gene TRBV9 combines with J gene TRBJ2-3; possibly TRBD2 for D (5 bases). Germline assignment: CDR1 SGDLS and CDR2 YYNGEE. The CDR3 totals 15 residues. V lost 0 bases and J lost 2, with 10 bases in between. In nucleotides, the CDR3 is TGTGCCAGCAGCGTAGCTGAGCGGTCCACAGATACGCAGTATTTT. Translating gives CASSVAERSTDTQYF.

The genes are TRBV6-2 or TRBV6-3 and TRBJ2-2; D is undetermined. V was trimmed by 2 bases and J by 0 bases, leaving 7 bases between them. The V gene's germline CDR1 is MNHEY and CDR2 SVGEGT. The CDR3 consists of 15 residues. CDR3 DNA sequence: TGTGCCAGCAGTTACGGCAGTGCGAACACCGGGGAGCTGTTTTTT. Translating it yields CASSYGSANTGELFF.

V usage is TRBV5-1 and J usage is TRBJ2-5, with 10 bases aligning to TRBD1. From germline, CDR1 is SGHRS and CDR2 YFSETQ. Unmatched junction bases numbered 5, after V lost 4 bases and J lost 2 bases. The CDR3 loop spans 15 amino acids. For the CDR3, the DNA is TGCGCCAGCAGCCCCGGGACAGGGGTTCAAGAGACCCAGTACTTC. Its translation is CASSPGTGVQETQYF.

The chain combines TRBV11-3 with TRBJ2-1, with 7 bases matching TRBD2. The CDR3 length is 13 residues. V was clipped by 3 bases and J by 7 bases; unmatched bases: 3. Germline CDR1 reads SGHNT; CDR2 reads YENEEA. In nucleotides, the CDR3 is TGTGCCAGCAGCTTGGGGACTACAAATGAGCAGTTCTTC. Residues: CASSLGTTNEQFF.

This chain connects TRBV7-2 to TRBJ2-1, with 10 bases aligning to TRBD2. The CDR3 contains 15 residues. Looked up from germline, CDR1 is SGHTA and CDR2 is FQGNSA. V trimming: 5 bases; J trimming: 9 bases; junction bases outside the gene matches: 10. This CDR3 is CASSERGGLGREQFF. CDR3 DNA sequence: TGTGCCAGCAGCGAGCGGGGGGGACTCGGTCGTGAGCAGTTCTTC.

V and J are TRBV4-2 and TRBJ1-4; 7 nucleotides match TRBD1. In germline, CDR1 is LGHNA, CDR2 YNFKEQ. V lost 5 bases to trimming and J lost 0 bases; unmatched junction nucleotides: 12. This CDR3 region has 18 residues. The CDR3 bases are TGTGCCAGCAGCGGAAAAGGGGACAGCTATGCAACTAATGAAAAACTGTTTTTT. This codes for CASSGKGDSYATNEKLFF.

This rearrangement joins TRBV25-1 to TRBJ2-7; 8 nucleotides line up with TRBD1. Trimming cost V 2 bases and J 2 bases; bases outside gene matches: 5. Germline V gives CDR1 MGHDK, CDR2 SYGVNS. The CDR3 contains 15 residues. DNA of the CDR3: TGTGCCAGCAGTGAAATGACAGGGGCCCCCTACGAGCAGTACTTC. Translated: CASSEMTGAPYEQYF.

The chain couples TRBV6-5 to TRBJ2-1; TRBD1 is a possible D gene (6 bases). The CDR3 runs to 15 residues. Looked up from germline, CDR1 is MNHEY and CDR2 is SVGAGI. V shed 3 bases and J shed 10 bases, with 19 bases lying between them. The CDR3, as DNA: TGTGCCAGCAGTTATTCGAAACCGTCTAGGGGGGAGCAGTTCTTC. It specifies CASSYSKPSRGEQFF.

The table lists this clone with a count of one. This rearrangement joins TRBV6-5 to TRBJ1-6, with D maybe TRBD1 (5 bases). There are 15 residues in the CDR3. V lost 2 bases and J lost 6, with 11 bases in between. Per the germline V gene, CDR1 is MNHEY and CDR2 is SVGAGI. The CDR3 here is CASSYGGGINSPLHF. CDR3 nucleotide sequence: TGTGCCAGCAGTTACGGGGGGGGTATTAATTCACCCCTCCACTTT.

The chain combines TRBV5-1 with TRBJ2-1; the match to TRBD2 covers 13 bases. The trim removed 5 bases at V and 15 bases at J, leaving 8 bases unmatched. CDR3 size: 13 residues. Germline V gene sequence: CDR1 SGHRS, CDR2 YFSETQ. This CDR3 is CASRLGLAGPRFF. The CDR3 DNA reads as TGCGCCAGCAGACTGGGACTAGCGGGGCCCAGGTTCTTC.

In DNA form, the CDR3 reads TGTGCCTGGAGGAGGACAGGGAATGAAAAACTGTTTTTT. It encodes CAWRRTGNEKLFF. The rearrangement uses TRBV30 and TRBJ1-4; TRBD1 agrees at 8 bases. Germline V gene sequence: CDR1 GTSNPN, CDR2 SVGIG (reference sequence). The length of the CDR3 is 13 residues. The junction had 2 bases not matched to a gene; V was cut back by 3 bases and J by 5 bases.

This chain joins TRBV27 and TRBJ1-6; possibly TRBD1 for D (5 bases). Trimming removed 6 bases from V and 8 bases from J, with 20 bases in between. Germline loops: CDR1 MNHEY, CDR2 SMNVEV (reference sequence). The CDR3 totals 16 residues. This CDR3 is CASRRKTVAYDSPLHF. Here the CDR3 DNA reads TGTGCCAGCAGACGGAAGACAGTCGCCTACGATTCACCCCTCCACTTT.

The chain uses TRBV5-4 and TRBJ2-2; 8 bases are shared with TRBD1. Losses at the gene ends were 1 base for V and 4 bases for J; bases not matched to a gene: 12. The CDR3 covers 18 residues. The V gene's germline CDR1 is SGHNT and CDR2 YYREEE (reference sequence). As DNA, the CDR3 is TGTGCCAGCAGCTTGAAGGGCCGGACAGGGCAAGGCACCGGGGAGCTGTTTTTT. Its protein product is CASSLKGRTGQGTGELFF.

The chain carries TRBV7-9 and TRBJ2-5, with 8 bases matching TRBD2. Germline CDR1 is SEHNR and CDR2 is FQNEAQ (reference sequence). The CDR3 has 15 residues. The ends lost 3 bases at V and 5 bases at J; junction bases unmatched: 8. The chain's CDR3 is CASSLLLAGVETQYF. The CDR3 DNA reads TGTGCCAGCAGCTTGTTGCTAGCGGGTGTTGAGACCCAGTACTTC.

V gene TRBV2 combines with J gene TRBJ1-1, with unresolved D. The CDR3 has 13 amino acids. CDR1 and CDR2 (germline): SNHLY, FYNNEI. Trimming cost V 6 bases and J 5 bases, with 13 bases left between them. CDR3: CASSGTAGTEAFF. The CDR3 bases are TGTGCCAGCAGCGGTACCGCCGGGACTGAAGCTTTCTTT.

This clone is a singleton in its sample. Other DNA sequences from this sample encode an identical CDR3 as well. For the CDR3, the DNA is TGTGCCAGCAGTCGTCGTTCCTTGAACACTGAAGCTTTCTTT. It translates to CASSRRSLNTEAFF. The chain is built from TRBV6-5 and TRBJ1-1, with unresolved D. Germline V gives CDR1 MNHEY, CDR2 SVGAGI. The CDR3 covers 14 residues. V lost 5 bases to trimming and J lost 0 bases, with 10 bases between them.

The chain recombines TRBV19 with TRBJ1-1, with a tentative D call TRBD1 (5 bases). Germline lookup yields CDR1 LNHDA and CDR2 SQIVND (reference sequence). This CDR3 has 14 amino acids. The V end lost 2 bases, the J end lost 1 base, and 8 bases lay between the germline ends. CDR3 DNA: TGTGCCAGTAGTATACAGGGCCCGAACACTGAAGCTTTCTTT. This translates into CASSIQGPNTEAFF.